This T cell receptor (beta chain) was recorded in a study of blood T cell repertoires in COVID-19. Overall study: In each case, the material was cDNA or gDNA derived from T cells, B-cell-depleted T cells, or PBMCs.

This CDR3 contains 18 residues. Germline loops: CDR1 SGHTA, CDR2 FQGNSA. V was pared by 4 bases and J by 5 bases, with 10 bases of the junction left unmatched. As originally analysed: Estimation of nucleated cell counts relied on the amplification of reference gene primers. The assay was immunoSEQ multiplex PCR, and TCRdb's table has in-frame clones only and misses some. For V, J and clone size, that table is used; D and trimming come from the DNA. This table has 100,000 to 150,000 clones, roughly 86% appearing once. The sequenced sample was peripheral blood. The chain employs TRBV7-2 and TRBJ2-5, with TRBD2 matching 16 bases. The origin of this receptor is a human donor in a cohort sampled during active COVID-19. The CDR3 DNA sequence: TGTGCCAGCAGCTCAGGGACTAGCGGGAGGGCCTTCCGGGAGACCCAGTACTTC. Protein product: CASSSGTSGRAFRETQYF.